This T cell receptor (beta chain) was documented in a study of T cells in narcolepsy. Clones were read by immunoSEQ multiplex PCR, and TCRdb kept only the in-frame ones, dropping some. The sample includes about 22,000 clones, about 80% seen only once; the top ten take around 3.9%. The CDR3 spans 14 residues. J lost 6 bases, V lost 4 bases, and 7 bases had no gene match. Germline V CDR1 and CDR2: SGHRS, YFSETQ. The V call is TRBV5-1, the J call TRBJ1-1; 9 positions agree with TRBD1. This receptor was taken from a human donor in good health. Input material: memory (CD45RA-) CD4+ T cells from blood. The DNA of the CDR3 is TGCGCCAGCAGCCAAGACAGGGGGAGGCCTGAAGCTTTCTTT. Translating it yields CASSQDRGRPEAFF.